This T cell receptor (beta chain) was profiled in a study of OX40 agonist ivuxolimab in advanced cancers. Overall study results and limits: On average, CD8+ T cells had more expanded clones than CD4+.

Profiling relied on immunoSEQ multiplex PCR, and the TCRdb table lists in-frame clones only, not all of them. The repertoire holds around 120,000 clones, over 75% seen once, with around 0.55% in the top ten. Germline CDR1 is KGHSH and CDR2 is LQKENI. Trimming stripped 3 bases from V and 10 bases from J, with 7 bases between. The CDR3 consists of 11 residues. Regarding this clone: Its specificity is not known.

This receptor was obtained from an adult with an advanced solid tumor such as melanoma, head and neck, liver or kidney cancer. The chain uses TRBV18 and TRBJ2-1; D is possibly TRBD1 (6 bases). Here the sequenced sample was CD4+ or CD8+ T cells sorted from blood, taken in a trial of the OX40 agonist ivuxolimab. This CDR3 is CASSPQGEQFF. The DNA of the CDR3 is TGTGCCAGCTCACCCCAGGGGGAGCAGTTCTTC.